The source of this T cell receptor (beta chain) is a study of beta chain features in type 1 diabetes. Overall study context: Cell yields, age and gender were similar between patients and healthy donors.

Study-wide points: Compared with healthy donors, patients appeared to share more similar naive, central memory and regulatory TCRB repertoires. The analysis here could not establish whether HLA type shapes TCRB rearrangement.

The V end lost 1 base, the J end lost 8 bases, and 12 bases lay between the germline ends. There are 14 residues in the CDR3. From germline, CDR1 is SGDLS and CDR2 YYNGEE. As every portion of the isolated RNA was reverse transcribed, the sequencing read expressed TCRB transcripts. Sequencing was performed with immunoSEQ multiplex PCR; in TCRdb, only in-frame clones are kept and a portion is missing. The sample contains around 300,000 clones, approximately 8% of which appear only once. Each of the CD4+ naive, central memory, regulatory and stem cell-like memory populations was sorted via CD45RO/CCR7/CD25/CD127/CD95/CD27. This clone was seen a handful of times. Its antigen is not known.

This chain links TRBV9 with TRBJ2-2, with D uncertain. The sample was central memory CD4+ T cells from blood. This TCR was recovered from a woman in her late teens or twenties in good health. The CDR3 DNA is TGTGCCAGCAGCGTACTTCATTCCACGGGGGAGCTGTTTTTT. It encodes CASSVLHSTGELFF.